This entry features one TCR beta chain sequence. The sample belongs to a study of blood T cells in healthy people across ages. This CDR3 comprises 15 residues. Germline CDR1 and CDR2: SEHNR and FQNEAQ (reference sequence). The V end was cut by 1 base, the J end by 7 bases, with 14 bases between. Through a sample-barcoded 5' primer and a J-beta primer mix, a second PCR was run for roughly 6 to 11 cycles. Each cDNA was tagged by a template-switch adaptor containing 12 random nucleotides. There were at least 3 million CDR3-containing paired-end reads obtained from each sample. TCRdb processed the 5' RACE reads anew with MiXCR; each CDR3 protein has one entry. The sample has around 1,000,000 distinct CDR3 sequences; almost 25% are singletons. These same data were also listed under a study on T cells of mothers and their children. That study reports: The sample comes from 8 or 9 healthy Caucasian donors: mothers and children. Thymic selection molds TCR recombination output in a comparable way in related and unrelated pairs.

The sample was blood. The chain is built from TRBV7-9 and TRBJ2-1; the D gene is possibly TRBD1 (5 bases). The clonotype was recovered from a girl aged 2-15 years in good health. CDR3 region: CASSLGEGVGNEQFF. The CDR3 nucleotides are TGTGCCAGCAGCTTAGGTGAAGGGGTGGGAAATGAGCAGTTCTTC.